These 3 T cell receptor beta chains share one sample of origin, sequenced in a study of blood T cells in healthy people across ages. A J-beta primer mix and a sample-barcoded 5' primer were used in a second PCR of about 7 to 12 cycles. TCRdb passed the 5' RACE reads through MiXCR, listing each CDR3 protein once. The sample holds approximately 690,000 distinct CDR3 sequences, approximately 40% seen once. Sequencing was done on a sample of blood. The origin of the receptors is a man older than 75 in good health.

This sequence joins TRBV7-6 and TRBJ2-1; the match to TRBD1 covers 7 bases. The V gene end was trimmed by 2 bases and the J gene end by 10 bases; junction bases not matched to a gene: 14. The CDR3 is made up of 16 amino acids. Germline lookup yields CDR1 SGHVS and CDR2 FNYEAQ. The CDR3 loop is CASSLRAPGQSYEQFF. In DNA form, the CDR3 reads TGTGCCAGCAGCTTAAGGGCTCCGGGACAGAGCTACGAGCAGTTCTTC. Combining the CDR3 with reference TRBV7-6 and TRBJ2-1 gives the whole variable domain GAGVSQSPRYKVTKRGQDVALRCDPISGHVSLYWYRQALGQGPEFLTYFNYEAQQDKSGLPNDRFSAERPEGSISTLTIQRTEQRDSAMYRCASSLRAPGQSYEQFFGPGTRLTVL.

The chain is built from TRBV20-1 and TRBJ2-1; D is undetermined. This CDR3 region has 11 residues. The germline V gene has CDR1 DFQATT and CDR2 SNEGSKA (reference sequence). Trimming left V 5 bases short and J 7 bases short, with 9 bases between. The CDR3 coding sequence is TGCAGTGCTCCTAGGCGGAATGAGCAGTTCTTC. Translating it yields CSAPRRNEQFF.

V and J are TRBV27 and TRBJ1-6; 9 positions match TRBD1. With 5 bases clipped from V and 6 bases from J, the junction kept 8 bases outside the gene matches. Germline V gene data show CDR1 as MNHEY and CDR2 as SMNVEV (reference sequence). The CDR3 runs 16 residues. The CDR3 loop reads CASSLRDRVLNSPLHF. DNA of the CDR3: TGTGCCAGCAGTCTCCGGGACAGGGTACTTAATTCACCCCTCCACTTT.